A single sample is the source of the 10 T cell receptor beta chains below, sequenced in a study of regulatory T cells in long-lasting Graves disease. With iRepertoire HTBI primers and Arm-PCR of CDR3 regions, TCR beta libraries were built. TCRdb re-analysed the multiplex PCR reads in MiXCR, keeping a single row per CDR3 protein. The sample lists under 500,000 distinct CDR3 sequences; over 15% were seen once. This sample's time point: newly diagnosed GD, antithyroid drugs for less than 3 months. RNA extracted from PBMCs served as the sequencing template. The same specimen was also included in a second study, on T cells in Graves' hyperthyroidism and ophthalmopathy.

The sample was peripheral blood mononuclear cells (PBMCs), taken at new diagnosis, from a patient treated with antithyroid drugs. These receptors all come from a woman in her twenties or thirties with Graves disease.

This clonotype was seen ten or more times. CDR3 in amino acids: CSARSRLAGVEQFF. The CDR3 DNA sequence: TGCAGTGCTAGATCTAGGCTAGCGGGAGTTGAGCAGTTCTTC. This sequence joins TRBV20-1 and TRBJ2-1; TRBD2 aligns across 10 bases. CDR3 length: 14 residues. With V trimmed by 2 bases and J by 9 bases, 7 bases remained unmatched. From germline, CDR1 is DFQATT and CDR2 SNEGSKA (reference sequence).

This clonotype has at least ten counts. The V gene is TRBV2, the J gene TRBJ1-4; D is uncertain. The V and J ends lost 7 bases and 4 bases respectively, with 13 bases between them. The CDR3 has 14 amino acids. CDR1 is SNHLY, CDR2 FYNNEI, per germline. The CDR3 DNA is TGTGCCAGCAAAGCCGGGTCCAATAATGAAAAACTGTTTTTT. Amino acids: CASKAGSNNEKLFF.

In its sample, this clonotype was seen a few times. The chain couples TRBV9 to TRBJ2-1; weak D call: TRBD1 (6 bases). V lost 5 bases and J 9 bases, leaving 15 bases between the germline ends. CDR1 is SGDLS, CDR2 YYNGEE, per germline. The CDR3 extends over 13 amino acids. CDR3 loop: CASRPTGYGEQFF. The CDR3 DNA sequence: TGTGCCAGCAGGCCTACAGGGTACGGTGAGCAGTTCTTC.

The chain employs TRBV20-1 and TRBJ2-7, with 12 bases matching TRBD2. Losses at the gene ends were 1 base for V and 0 bases for J; bases not matched to a gene: 28. Germline V gene data show CDR1 as DFQATT and CDR2 as SNEGSKA (reference sequence). The CDR3 has 24 residues. The CDR3 DNA reads TGCAGTGCTAGAGGTTCCGGGACTAGCGGGCCGTCCCAGTACTCTCTTCTTTTCTCCTACGAGCAGTACTTC. Protein product: CSARGSGTSGPSQYSLLFSYEQYF.

This clonotype was picked up many times. The chain links TRBV3-1 to TRBJ2-7; no firm D call. The CDR3 is made up of 11 amino acids. Trimming cost V 1 base and J 6 bases, with 4 bases left between them. The germline V gene has CDR1 LGHDT and CDR2 YNNKEL (reference sequence). CDR3 protein: CASSQGTEQYF. CDR3 DNA sequence: TGTGCCAGCAGCCAAGGTACCGAGCAGTACTTC.

This clonotype was counted a few times. The rearrangement links TRBV5-4 to TRBJ2-1, with 8 bases lining up with TRBD2. Germline loops: CDR1 SGHNT, CDR2 YYREEE (reference sequence). J was trimmed by 4 bases and V by 4 bases; bases with no gene match: 7. The CDR3 is 15 residues long. In DNA, the CDR3 is TGTGCCAGCAGCCCCAATGTAGCGGGATACAATGAGCAGTTCTTC. Translation gives CASSPNVAGYNEQFF.

This clonotype was detected many times. The chain carries TRBV20-1 and TRBJ2-3; D possibly uses TRBD1 or TRBD2 (5 bases each). V lost 6 bases, J lost 2 bases, and 18 bases lay in between. In germline, CDR1 is DFQATT, CDR2 SNEGSKA (reference sequence). This CDR3 comprises 15 residues. CDR3 region: CSAVPGLSSTDTQYF. CDR3 coding DNA: TGCAGTGCGGTACCGGGGCTCTCATCCACAGATACGCAGTATTTT.

This clonotype was seen repeatedly, ten times or more. The V call is TRBV28, the J call TRBJ1-1; D is perhaps TRBD1 (6 bases). The V and J ends lost 5 bases and 0 bases respectively, with 16 bases between them. The length of the CDR3 is 16 residues. Germline values: CDR1 MDHEN, CDR2 SYDVKM. The chain's CDR3 is CASSVQGPGVNTEAFF. The CDR3 DNA sequence: TGTGCCAGCAGTGTCCAGGGGCCTGGGGTGAACACTGAAGCTTTCTTT.

As to this clonotype: A single base separates this from a much larger clone, so it may be a read error. This chain joins TRBV28 and TRBJ2-7, with 8 bases identical to TRBD1. This CDR3 is 14 amino acids long. Per the germline V gene, CDR1 is MDHEN and CDR2 is SYDVKM. The CDR3 loop is CAGSRDRRTYEQYF. The CDR3 DNA sequence: TGTGCCGGCAGCCGGGACAGGCGGACCTACGAGCAGTACTTC.

This clonotype was detected only a few times. V and J are TRBV4-3 and TRBJ1-2, with TRBD1 matching 11 bases. The length of the CDR3 is 17 residues. CDR1 LGHNA and CDR2 YSLEER come from the germline V gene. With 4 bases clipped from V and 8 bases from J, the junction kept 15 bases outside the gene matches. CDR3 in DNA: TGCGCCAGCAGCCTCAGACTTTTAGGACAGGGGGCGCGCGGCTACACCTTC. Its protein is CASSLRLLGQGARGYTF.